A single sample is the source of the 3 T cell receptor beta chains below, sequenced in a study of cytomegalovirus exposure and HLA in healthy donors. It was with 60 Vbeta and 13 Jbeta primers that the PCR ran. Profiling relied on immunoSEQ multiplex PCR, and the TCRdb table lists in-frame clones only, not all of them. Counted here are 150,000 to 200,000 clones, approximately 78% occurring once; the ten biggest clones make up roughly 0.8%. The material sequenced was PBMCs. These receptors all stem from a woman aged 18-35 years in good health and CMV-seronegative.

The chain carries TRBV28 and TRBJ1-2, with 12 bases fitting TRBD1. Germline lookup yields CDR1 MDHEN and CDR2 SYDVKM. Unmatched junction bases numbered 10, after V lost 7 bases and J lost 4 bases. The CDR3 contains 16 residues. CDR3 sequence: CASTSGDRGRIYGYTF. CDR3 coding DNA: TGTGCCAGCACCTCGGGGGACAGGGGGCGCATCTATGGCTACACCTTC.

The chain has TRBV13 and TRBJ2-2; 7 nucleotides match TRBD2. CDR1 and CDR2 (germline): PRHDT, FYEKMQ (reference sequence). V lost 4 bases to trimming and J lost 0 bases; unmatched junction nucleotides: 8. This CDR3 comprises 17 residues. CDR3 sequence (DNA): TGTGCCAGCAGCTCCCGAGACGGGGGGACGAACACCGGGGAGCTGTTTTTT. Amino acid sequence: CASSSRDGGTNTGELFF.

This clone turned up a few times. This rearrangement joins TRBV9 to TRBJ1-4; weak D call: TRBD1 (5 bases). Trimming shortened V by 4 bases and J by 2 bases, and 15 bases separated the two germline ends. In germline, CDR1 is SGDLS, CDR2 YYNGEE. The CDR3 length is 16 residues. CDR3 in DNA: TGTGCCAGCAGCCCTCATGGGGGGACTACTAATGAAAAACTGTTTTTT. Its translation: CASSPHGGTTNEKLFF. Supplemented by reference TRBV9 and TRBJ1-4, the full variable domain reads DSGVTQTPKHLITATGQRVTLRCSPRSGDLSVYWYQQSLDQGLQFLIQYYNGEERAKGNILERFSAQQFPDLHSELNLSSLELGDSALYFCASSPHGGTTNEKLFFGSGTQLSVL.